This TCR beta chain was identified during a study of early T cells in non-severe SARS-CoV-2 infection. Overall study: With bulk RNA from unsorted whole blood as input, sequencing yielded unpaired chains. General observations from the study: Lookups in VDJdb leaned toward anti-spike CD8 responses and missed private and CD4 specificities.

Comments on this clonotype: Its antigen is not identified.

V lost 6 bases to trimming and J lost 0 bases; unmatched junction nucleotides: 5. The CDR3 covers 14 residues. From germline, CDR1 is MDHEN and CDR2 SYDVKM. The TCR library protocol was used to attach unique molecular identifiers. These identifiers were attached to individual cDNA molecules. TCRdb analysed the 5' RACE reads with MiXCR anew, one entry per CDR3 protein. The repertoire holds tens of thousands of distinct CDR3 sequences, approximately 5.6% seen once, with 6.8% in the top ten. J is TRBJ2-7 and V is TRBV28, with 7 bases lining up with TRBD1. The sequence was obtained from an adult who was a healthcare worker with PCR-confirmed SARS-CoV-2 infection or an uninfected control (not recorded which). What was sequenced was whole blood. CDR3 in amino acids: CASRRQGFSYEQYF. CDR3 coding DNA: TGTGCCAGCAGGCGACAGGGTTTCTCCTACGAGCAGTACTTC.